Given below is one TCR beta chain in context. This clonotype has at least ten counts. Its antigen remains undetermined. Base qualities were left out, and no much larger clone turns up one base away. Sequencing used an Illumina HiSeq 1500. TCRdb handled the public reads itself, with Q25 trimming in fastp and clone calling in MiXCR, and kept productive beta chains. Rows with a matching CDR3 protein are joined into one entry that keeps the most common DNA and genes. The sample contains a few hundred thousand distinct CDR3 sequences, roughly 15% of them found a single time. The ten largest clones represent approximately 12% of the sample. The data belong to a study of T cell repertoires in cytomegalovirus infection (dated by TCRdb to the late 2010s). The study in broad terms: Donor HLA type was relevant to the analysis, because carriage of CMV infection together with the matching HLA type was indicated by public TCR beta signatures. Overall study results and their limits: The ex vivo response was dominated by HLA-C-restricted CMV-specific TCR beta clonotypes, which also provided the single most frequent clonotype in two of eight donors. In both this cohort and an independent cohort of 350 to 400 donors, the cumulative frequency of public TCR beta family members distinguished carriers of CMV infection plus the relevant HLA type.

The TCR comes from a human donor in good health (CMV status not recorded). Some clones in this sample may be carry-over from other donors' samples. The sample comprised PBMCs.

The encoded CDR3 is CASRSSGANVLTF. The nucleotide sequence reads as follows: TGTGCCAGCCGGAGCTCTGGGGCCAACGTCCTGACTTTC. The chain joins TRBV12-3 or TRBV12-4 to TRBJ2-6; the D gene remains uncertain. From the cysteine through the phenylalanine, the CDR3 covers 13 amino acids. Only the CDR3 portion is preserved as DNA: 39 bases, with reading frame beginning at the first base. The junction carries 5 bases between V and J, which are trimmed by 8 bases and 0 bases respectively.